This T cell receptor beta chain stems from a study of blood T cell repertoires in COVID-19. On the study more broadly: Some COVID-19 samples were acute and others convalescent; all came from the United States, Italy and Spain. PBMCs, B-cell-depleted T cells, or T cells provided the cDNA or gDNA that made up the material.

From germline, CDR1 is WSHSY and CDR2 SAAADI. The V end lost 3 bases, the J end lost 0 bases, and 9 bases lay between the germline ends. The CDR3 extends over 15 amino acids. This clone has just one count. Authors' analysis steps: Amplifying reference gene primers gave estimates of nucleated cell counts. Sequencing was performed with immunoSEQ multiplex PCR; in TCRdb, only in-frame clones are kept and a portion is missing. That table is the source of V, J and clone size, and D and trimming were worked out from the DNA. The sample carries approximately 140,000 clones, under 90% recorded once. Sequencing used peripheral blood. The chain is built from TRBV10-2 and TRBJ1-5; D possibly corresponds to TRBD1 (6 bases). This sequence was found in a human donor in a cohort sampled during active COVID-19. DNA for the CDR3: TGCGCCAGCAGTGATACAGGGTATAGCAATCAGCCCCAGCATTTT. Translated: CASSDTGYSNQPQHF.